Below are 8 T cell receptor beta chains sequenced from a single sample in a study of regulatory T cells in long-lasting Graves disease. Time point denoted: persistent/refractory GD, antithyroid drugs over 5 years with positive TRAb. There was RNA extracted from PBMCs, and the TCR library was made from it. iRepertoire HTBI primers and Arm-PCR of CDR3 regions built TCR beta libraries. TCRdb re-called the multiplex PCR reads through MiXCR, storing one row per CDR3 protein. The sample includes about 340,000 distinct CDR3 sequences, roughly a fifth of them seen just once. Sequencing used peripheral blood mononuclear cells (PBMCs), obtained when the disease was refractory, from a patient treated with antithyroid drugs. Receptor source: a female donor with Graves disease.

In this sample, this clonotype turned up many times. The CDR3 DNA reads as TGCGCCAGCAGCCCTGTCAGTCGAGGTGAAAAACTGTTTTTT. Its translation: CASSPVSRGEKLFF. The chain couples TRBV5-1 to TRBJ1-4; D is unresolved. V was trimmed by 4 bases and J by 7 bases, leaving 14 bases between them. CDR1 and CDR2 (germline): SGHRS, YFSETQ. This CDR3 is 14 amino acids long. Based on the CDR3 plus reference TRBV5-1 and TRBJ1-4, the full variable domain is KAGVTQTPRYLIKTRGQQVTLSCSPISGHRSVSWYQQTPGQGLQFLFEYFSETQRNKGNFPGRFSGRQFSNSRSEMNVSTLELGDSALYLCASSPVSRGEKLFFGSGTQLSVL.

The V and J genes are TRBV3-2 and TRBJ2-3; the table gives TRBD2 as D, unverified against the DNA. TRBV3-2 is flagged as a pseudogene. The CDR3 length is 20 residues. CDR3 nucleotide sequence: TGTGCCAGCAGCCAAGGGGGCGGACTAGCGGGGGGGCTTATTTCAGATACGCAGTATTTT. Translation gives CASSQGGGLAGGLISDTQYF.

This clonotype was counted at least ten times. CDR3: CASGGQGFTPLHF. The CDR3, as DNA: TGTGCCAGCGGTGGACAGGGTTTTACACCCCTCCACTTT. The chain carries TRBV27 and TRBJ1-6; 8 nucleotides line up with TRBD1. The germline V gene encodes CDR1 MNHEY and CDR2 SMNVEV (reference sequence). V trimming: 8 bases; J trimming: 11 bases; junction bases outside the gene matches: 8. CDR3 length: 13 amino acids.

This clonotype came up many times. The chain is built from TRBV29-1 and TRBJ1-1; perhaps TRBD1 as D (5 bases). Trimming took 3 bases from V and 0 from J, leaving 8 bases between them. Per germline, CDR1 SQVTM and CDR2 ANQGSEA. The CDR3 extends over 13 amino acids. DNA of the CDR3: TGCAGCGTTGACGGGGGGGTGAACACTGAAGCTTTCTTT. Translation: CSVDGGVNTEAFF.

In this sample, this clonotype turned up many times. The chain uses TRBV6-1 and TRBJ1-2; unclear D gene. CDR3 length equals 11 residues. The V end lost 2 bases, the J end lost 6 bases, and 4 bases lay between the germline ends. Looked up from germline, CDR1 is MNHNS and CDR2 is SASEGT. DNA for the CDR3: TGTGCCAGCAGTGAATATGATGGCTACACCTTC. Translated: CASSEYDGYTF.

The V call is TRBV5-5, the J call TRBJ2-1, with TRBD1 matching 8 bases. The germline gives CDR1 SGHKS, CDR2 YYEKEE (reference sequence). The V segment lost 0 bases and the J segment 6 bases; nucleotides outside the gene matches: 2. The CDR3 is made up of 14 amino acids. The CDR3 nucleotides are TGTGCCAGCAGCTTGGGTGACAGGGGCAATGAGCAGTTCTTC. This gives the protein CASSLGDRGNEQFF.

The table lists this clonotype with many counts. The chain couples TRBV2 to TRBJ2-2, with D perhaps TRBD1 (5 bases). This CDR3 is 15 amino acids long. V was clipped by 8 bases and J by 2 bases, with 15 bases between them. Germline lookup yields CDR1 SNHLY and CDR2 FYNNEI. The CDR3 loop reads CASAPGQGNTGELFF. CDR3 nucleotide sequence: TGTGCCAGCGCCCCCGGGCAGGGCAACACCGGGGAGCTGTTTTTT. The variable domain in full, with the rest retrieved from reference TRBV2 and TRBJ2-2, is EPEVTQTPSHQVTQMGQEVILRCVPISNHLYFYWYRQILGQKVEFLVSFYNNEISEKSEIFDDQFSVERPDGSNFTLKIRSTKLEDSAMYFCASAPGQGNTGELFFGEGSRLTVL.

This clonotype was counted many times. This chain joins TRBV20-1 and TRBJ2-7, with D hard to call. The V gene lost 3 bases and the J gene lost 4 bases, with 13 bases spanning the gap. The CDR3 is made up of 13 amino acids. The germline V gene has CDR1 DFQATT and CDR2 SNEGSKA (reference sequence). The DNA of the CDR3 is TGCAGTGCTAGGAGTCTTGGGCCTTACGAGCAGTACTTC. Protein product: CSARSLGPYEQYF.